These 12 T cell receptor beta chains were sequenced from one sample in a study of CD8+CD57+ T cells in acquired aplastic anemia. Template material for TCR beta VDJ and CDR3 profiling consisted of genomic DNA. TCRdb re-called the reads through MiXCR, storing one row per CDR3 protein. The sample has 400,000 to 450,000 distinct CDR3 sequences; approximately 70% are singletons. Input material: sorted CD4+, CD8+, or CD8+CD57+ T cells (not recorded which) from PBMCs. The receptors derive from a human donor in good health, serving as a control.

This chain connects TRBV10-3 to TRBJ1-1; a weak D match, TRBD1 (6 bases). This CDR3 is built from 13 residues. Germline V gives CDR1 ENHRY, CDR2 SYGVKD. With 11 bases removed from V and 13 bases from J, the gap between germline ends came to 26 bases. CDR3: CAFQTGSATELFF. CDR3 nucleotide sequence: TGTGCCTTCCAGACAGGCTCTGCCACTGAGCTTTTCTTT.

The J gene is TRBJ2-7, the V gene TRBV11-2; perhaps TRBD2 as D (6 bases). This CDR3 is built from 15 residues. Germline lookup yields CDR1 SGHAT and CDR2 FQNNGV. V was clipped by 5 bases and J by 5 bases, with 19 bases between them. The CDR3 DNA reads TGTGCCAGCAGCCCCTCTTATGCGGGGCTCGACGAGCAGTACTTC. Protein product: CASSPSYAGLDEQYF.

The V gene is TRBV9, the J gene TRBJ2-5, with D unclear. CDR1 and CDR2 (germline): SGDLS, YYNGEE. The CDR3 extends over 15 amino acids. Trimming took 1 base from V and 1 from J, leaving 11 bases between them. The chain's CDR3 is CASSVSPSLQETQYF. In DNA, the CDR3 is TGTGCCAGCAGCGTATCGCCGAGTCTCCAAGAGACCCAGTACTTC.

The chain joins TRBV19 to TRBJ2-5; either TRBD1 or TRBD2 may supply D (5 bases each). The CDR3 sequence is 14 residues long. Looked up from germline, CDR1 is LNHDA and CDR2 is SQIVND (reference sequence). Trimming removed 9 bases from V and 8 bases from J, with 22 bases in between. CDR3 DNA sequence: TGTGCCAGCAATTCGCAGGGAGTTGGCGATACCCAGTACTTC. The encoded protein is CASNSQGVGDTQYF. The full variable domain, completed using reference TRBV19 and TRBJ2-5, is DGGITQSPKYLFRKEGQNVTLSCEQNLNHDAMYWYRQDPGQGLRLIYYSQIVNDFQKGDIAEGYSVSREKKESFPLTVTSAQKNPTAFYLCASNSQGVGDTQYFGPGTRLLVL.

This clonotype was seen just once. The CDR3 ends on some other residue instead of the conserved phenylalanine or tryptophan, so this is likely a read error. The DNA is omitted, as the CDR3 cannot be located on it reliably, and the CDR3 follows TCRdb's listing. CDR3 region: CASSLGESEYEQY. V usage is TRBV7-2 and J usage is TRBJ1-6. The CDR3 is 13 residues long, ends included. Germline V CDR1 and CDR2: SGHTA, FQGNSA.

With regard to this clonotype: The junction and the germline gene differ at one end; a read error may be behind it. The chain employs TRBV7-2 and TRBJ2-7; 9 bases align to TRBD2. Germline-derived CDR1 and CDR2 are SGHTA and FQGNSA. The CDR3 is 15 residues long. The CDR3 sequence is CASSSARRGGYELYF. CDR3 coding DNA: TGTGCCAGCAGTTCGGCGCGGCGGGGGGGCTACGAGCTGTACTTC. Looking up the rest from reference TRBV7-2 and TRBJ2-7 gives the full variable domain: GAGVSQSPSNKVTEKGKDVELRCDPISGHTALYWYRQSLGQGLEFLIYFQGNSAPDKSGLPSDRFSAERTGGSVSTLTIQRTQQEDSAVYLCASSSARRGGYELYFGPGTRLTVT.

V gene TRBV10-3 combines with J gene TRBJ2-7, with 7 positions matching TRBD2. This CDR3 has 14 amino acids. Unmatched junction bases numbered 3, after V lost 4 bases and J lost 0 bases. The germline V gene has CDR1 ENHRY and CDR2 SYGVKD. The CDR3: CAISVGGGSYEQYF. CDR3 nucleotides: TGTGCCATCAGTGTTGGCGGGGGCTCCTACGAGCAGTACTTC.

Notes on this clonotype: The conserved closing phenylalanine or tryptophan is absent in this CDR3, likely reflecting a read error. The limits of the CDR3 on the DNA are not certain, so only TCRdb's listed CDR3 is given. The chain uses TRBV15 and TRBJ1-2; the tabulated D call, TRBD1, remains unverified against the DNA. The germline CDR1 and CDR2 sequences are LNHNV and YYDKDF (reference sequence). The CDR3 sequence runs 12 residues, both termini included. CDR3 in amino acids: CATAGGPPSYEL.

This sequence joins TRBV12-3 or TRBV12-4 and TRBJ2-1; TRBD2 matches 13 bases. Unmatched junction bases numbered 6, after V lost 5 bases and J lost 8 bases. CDR3 length: 15 amino acids. The CDR3 is CASSPGTSGDDEQFF. Here the CDR3 DNA reads TGTGCCAGCAGTCCGGGGACTAGCGGGGACGATGAGCAGTTCTTC.

About this clonotype: Compared with germline, one end of the junction differs, possibly owing to a read error. This chain links TRBV7-2 with TRBJ1-1; D may be TRBD1 (6 bases). This CDR3 has 14 residues. Germline CDR1 reads SGHTA; CDR2 reads FQGNSA. Here the CDR3 reads CASSSTTDSSEAFF. The CDR3 nucleotides read TGTGCCAGCAGTAGTACGACGGACAGTAGCGAAGCCTTCTTT. Filled out from reference TRBV7-2 and TRBJ1-1, the complete variable domain reads GAGVSQSPSNKVTEKGKDVELRCDPISGHTALYWYRQSLGQGLEFLIYFQGNSAPDKSGLPSDRFSAERTGGSVSTLTIQRTQQEDSAVYLCASSSTTDSSEAFFGQGTRLTVV.

This clonotype was seen a handful of times. The chain joins TRBV10-3 to TRBJ2-7; 10 nucleotides match TRBD1. CDR3 length equals 15 residues. V gave up 4 bases and J gave up 6 bases; unmatched junction bases: 9. CDR1 ENHRY and CDR2 SYGVKD come from the germline V gene. The CDR3 sequence is CAISGDRGRPSEQYF. CDR3 sequence (DNA): TGTGCCATCAGTGGGGACAGGGGCCGTCCCTCCGAGCAGTACTTC.

A word on this clonotype: The CDR3 ends on some other residue instead of the conserved phenylalanine or tryptophan, so this is likely a read error. The chain combines TRBV2 with TRBJ2-7; 8 nucleotides align to TRBD1. V gave up 6 bases and J gave up 4 bases; unmatched junction bases: 8. Per germline, CDR1 SNHLY and CDR2 FYNNEI. CDR3 length equals 14 residues. In DNA form, the CDR3 reads TGTGCCAGCAGCGTAGAGCAGGGGGCTTACGAGCAGTACCTC. It translates to CASSVEQGAYEQYL.